The 29 T cell receptor beta chains below were found in one sample sequenced in a study of molecular identifiers for immune sequencing clone quantification. TCRdb re-derived calls from the PCR reads in MiXCR, one entry per CDR3 protein. Counted here are some 590,000 distinct CDR3 sequences, roughly 27% occurring once; the ten biggest clones make up around 0.78%. The sample was naive CD8+ T cells from blood, with Jurkat cell RNA spiked in. Stated subset: FACS-sorted CD8+CD4-CCR7+CD45RA+ naive T cells. These receptors all come from a human donor in good health. Some libraries in this study had Jurkat cell RNA spiked in.

The rearrangement uses TRBV9 and TRBJ1-1; possibly TRBD1 for D (6 bases). The CDR3 extends over 14 amino acids. Trimming left V 0 bases short and J 4 bases short, with 10 bases between. Per germline, CDR1 SGDLS and CDR2 YYNGEE. CDR3 sequence reads: CASSVGGGRTEAFF. CDR3 nucleotides: TGTGCCAGCAGCGTAGGGGGGGGGCGCACTGAAGCTTTCTTT.

This clonotype has only a few counts. The chain uses TRBV4-3 and TRBJ2-7, with D tentatively TRBD2 (6 bases). The CDR3 covers 16 residues. Germline V gene lookup returns CDR1 LGHNA and CDR2 YSLEER. V was pared by 1 base and J by 0 bases, with 13 bases between. The CDR3 reads CASSQGFRGSSYEQYF. The CDR3 DNA is TGCGCCAGCAGCCAAGGGTTCCGGGGGAGCTCCTACGAGCAGTACTTC.

This clonotype was counted many times. V usage is TRBV28 and J usage is TRBJ1-1; 7 bases are a match to TRBD1. CDR3 size: 16 residues. V trimming: 6 bases; J trimming: 2 bases; junction bases outside the gene matches: 12. Germline-derived CDR1 and CDR2 are MDHEN and SYDVKM. The DNA for the CDR3 is TGTGCCAGCAGACCAAACCCCCAGGGGGTCAACACTGAAGCTTTCTTT. It encodes CASRPNPQGVNTEAFF.

V usage is TRBV7-9 and J usage is TRBJ2-2; TRBD1 matches 8 bases. With V trimmed by 5 bases and J by 5 bases, 7 bases remained unmatched. The CDR3 totals 15 residues. The germline gives CDR1 SEHNR, CDR2 FQNEAQ (reference sequence). The CDR3 protein is CASSPGGIFTGELFF. CDR3 in DNA: TGTGCCAGCAGCCCAGGGGGCATATTTACCGGGGAGCTGTTTTTT. Based on the CDR3 plus reference TRBV7-9 and TRBJ2-2, the full variable domain is DTGVSQNPRHKITKRGQNVTFRCDPISEHNRLYWYRQTLGQGPEFLTYFQNEAQLEKSRLLSDRFSAERPKGSFSTLEIQRTEQGDSAMYLCASSPGGIFTGELFFGEGSRLTVL.

This clonotype was detected ten times or more. This rearrangement joins TRBV2 to TRBJ1-6; D might be TRBD1 (5 bases). The CDR3 length is 17 residues. The ends were cut back, 1 base at V and 4 bases at J, with 14 bases in the middle. Germline values: CDR1 SNHLY, CDR2 FYNNEI. In DNA, the CDR3 is TGTGCCAGCAGTGAAGTAACAGGCAGCCAGTATAATTCACCCCTCCACTTT. Translating it yields CASSEVTGSQYNSPLHF.

This clonotype has just a few counts. The V call is TRBV20-1, the J call TRBJ2-7, with D possibly being TRBD2 (5 bases). Germline V gene lookup returns CDR1 DFQATT and CDR2 SNEGSKA (reference sequence). Trimming took off 6 bases at V and 1 base at J, with 13 bases between the two ends. This CDR3 has 13 amino acids. Here the CDR3 reads CSATRRVSYEQYF. CDR3 nucleotide sequence: TGCAGTGCCACGCGGCGGGTTTCCTACGAGCAGTACTTC.

There are a few counts of this clonotype. The V call is TRBV7-9, the J call TRBJ2-5; D perhaps matches TRBD1 (6 bases). Germline-derived CDR1 and CDR2 are SEHNR and FQNEAQ (reference sequence). The V and J ends lost 3 bases and 2 bases respectively, with 16 bases between them. CDR3 length: 16 amino acids. As DNA, the CDR3 is TGTGCCAGCAGCTTGGGGGCGCAGCCCATTCAAGAGACCCAGTACTTC. Translated, it gives CASSLGAQPIQETQYF.

Details on this clonotype: One junction end does not reproduce the germline sequence, and a read error may be involved. The rearrangement uses TRBV30 and TRBJ1-2; D is ambiguous. Per germline, CDR1 GTSNPN and CDR2 SVGIG (reference sequence). The CDR3 extends over 10 amino acids. In nucleotides, the CDR3 is TGTGTCTGGAGTCCGGATGGCTACACCTTC. This translates into CVWSPDGYTF.

This clonotype came up a few times. The chain recombines TRBV2 with TRBJ2-7, with D possibly being TRBD2 (5 bases). V shed 4 bases and J shed 3 bases, with 16 bases lying between them. This CDR3 contains 15 residues. Germline CDR1 reads SNHLY; CDR2 reads FYNNEI. Here the CDR3 DNA reads TGTGCCAGCAGTGTTTCGGGGTTGGCCCTCTACGAGCAGTACTTC. It encodes CASSVSGLALYEQYF.

This clonotype was seen only a few times. The rearrangement links TRBV12-5 to TRBJ2-7; 9 bases line up with TRBD1. The CDR3 is 16 residues long. J gave up 4 bases and V 5 bases, and 12 bases lay outside the gene matches. CDR1 and CDR2 from the germline V gene are LGHNT and FRNRAP. CDR3 DNA: TGTGCTAGTGGTCTGCCGGGACAGGGAATTGGGTACGAGCAGTACTTC. As protein: CASGLPGQGIGYEQYF.

A word on this clonotype: With a much larger clone just one base away, this may be a read error. Because the CDR3 is missing its conserved closing phenylalanine or tryptophan, this is likely a read error. This chain joins TRBV5-3 and TRBJ2-1; tentatively, D is TRBD2 (7 bases). TRBV5-3 is known as an ORF, though its function is uncertain. The length of the CDR3 is 16 residues. Deletions cut 8 bases from V and 3 bases from J, with 21 bases between. As DNA, the CDR3 is TGTGCCAGCAGGATGGGGGGGGCTTCGCTCTACAATGAGCAGTTCCTC. The encoded protein is CASRMGGASLYNEQFL.

This clonotype was counted many times. This chain joins TRBV14 and TRBJ2-3; perhaps TRBD2 as D (5 bases). Germline loops: CDR1 SGHDN, CDR2 FVKESK. Between the trimmed V and J ends, which lost 3 bases and 2 bases, there was a span of 12 bases. The CDR3 has 15 residues. CDR3: CASSQGAANTDTQYF. The DNA for the CDR3 is TGTGCCAGCAGCCAGGGAGCGGCTAACACAGATACGCAGTATTTT.

The table lists this clonotype with a few counts. The junction and the germline gene differ at one end; a read error may be behind it. This rearrangement joins TRBV5-3 to TRBJ2-7; no definite D call. TRBV5-3 is an open reading frame whose function is uncertain. CDR3 size: 14 residues. For the CDR3, the DNA is TGTGCCAGCAGCTTGGCCACAAATTACTACGAGCAGTACTTC. Translating it yields CASSLATNYYEQYF.

This clonotype was picked up many times. The genes are TRBV18 and TRBJ2-3, with D perhaps TRBD2 (6 bases). Trimming left V 6 bases short and J 4 bases short, with 14 bases between. The CDR3 spans 14 residues. Germline assignment: CDR1 KGHSH and CDR2 LQKENI. CDR3: CASSYGGVPDTQYF. As DNA, the CDR3 is TGTGCCAGCTCGTACGGAGGGGTGCCAGATACGCAGTATTTT.

About this clonotype itself: At one boundary the junction diverges from the germline segment, which might be a read error. The gene calls are TRBV4-1 and TRBJ2-2; 9 bases are a match to TRBD2. This CDR3 has 15 residues. Germline CDR1 MGHRA, CDR2 YSYEKL. The CDR3 is CARSQAGGATGALFF. As DNA, the CDR3 is TGCGCCCGCAGTCAAGCGGGGGGCGCCACCGGGGCGCTGTTTTTT.

There are many counts of this clonotype. The J gene is TRBJ2-2, the V gene TRBV7-2; perhaps TRBD1 as D (6 bases). CDR3 length equals 14 residues. Trimming cost V 0 bases and J 5 bases, with 7 bases left between them. Germline V gene data show CDR1 as SGHTA and CDR2 as FQGNSA. The CDR3 bases are TGTGCCAGCAGCTTAGCAGGGGGAACCGGGGAGCTGTTTTTT. This translates into CASSLAGGTGELFF.

This chain joins TRBV6-1 and TRBJ2-1; 10 positions agree with TRBD2. CDR3 length: 18 amino acids. With 2 bases clipped from V and 8 bases from J, the junction kept 15 bases outside the gene matches. Germline V gene data show CDR1 as MNHNS and CDR2 as SASEGT. CDR3 protein: CASSEMSLLAGSLYEQFF. The CDR3 DNA reads TGTGCCAGCAGTGAAATGTCCCTACTAGCGGGATCTCTCTATGAGCAGTTCTTC.

The rearrangement joins TRBV6-5 to TRBJ2-5, with 7 positions matching TRBD1. Unmatched junction bases numbered 2, after V lost 2 bases and J lost 5 bases. Per germline, CDR1 MNHEY and CDR2 SVGAGI. The CDR3 has 13 residues. Here the CDR3 DNA reads TGTGCCAGCAGTTACCCCAGGGGGGAGACCCAGTACTTC. Its translation: CASSYPRGETQYF.

This clonotype was observed at least ten times. The V gene is TRBV6-5, the J gene TRBJ2-3; 12 bases agree with TRBD2. The CDR3 consists of 16 residues. V gave up 6 bases and J gave up 4 bases; unmatched junction bases: 8. Germline V CDR1 and CDR2: MNHEY, SVGAGI. CDR3 residues: CASSNLAGGSADTQYF. CDR3 DNA sequence: TGTGCCAGCAGCAACCTAGCGGGAGGGAGCGCAGATACGCAGTATTTT.

As for this clonotype: This may arise from a read error, as a much more abundant clone is one base away. The chain is built from TRBV29-1 and TRBJ2-6; the D call may be TRBD1 or TRBD2 (5 bases each). CDR1 SQVTM and CDR2 ANQGSEA come from the germline V gene. CDR3 size: 14 residues. This CDR3 is CSVDEGHGADVLTF. In DNA form, the CDR3 reads TGCAGCGTTGACGAGGGGCACGGGGCCGACGTCCTGACTTTC.

This chain links TRBV7-9 with TRBJ2-5, with 9 bases lining up with TRBD2. J gave up 3 bases and V 6 bases, and 26 bases lay outside the gene matches. In germline, CDR1 is SEHNR, CDR2 FQNEAQ (reference sequence). The length of the CDR3 is 21 residues. The CDR3 loop is CASSRLVGTSRNSRVEETQYF. The DNA of the CDR3 is TGTGCCAGCAGTCGTCTCGTTGGGACTAGCAGGAATTCTCGGGTCGAAGAGACCCAGTACTTC.

As for this clonotype: A much larger clonotype is one base distant, so this may be a read error. The rearrangement uses TRBV6-2 or TRBV6-3 and TRBJ2-2; D is unclear. Germline CDR1 is MNHEY and CDR2 is SVGEGT. The CDR3 is 13 amino acids. The CDR3 DNA reads TGTGCCAGCATTAAGTCGAACACCCGGGAGCTGTTTTTT. This translates into CASIKSNTRELFF.

The V and J genes are TRBV19 and TRBJ1-2; perhaps TRBD1 as D (6 bases). Between the trimmed V and J ends, which lost 6 bases and 7 bases, there was a span of 24 bases. The CDR3 runs to 16 residues. Germline V CDR1 and CDR2: LNHDA, SQIVND (reference sequence). The CDR3 region is CASRTGTRTAERGYTF. CDR3 in DNA: TGTGCCAGTAGGACCGGGACAAGGACGGCGGAGCGTGGCTACACCTTC.

This clonotype was seen only a few times. V is TRBV3-1 and J is TRBJ2-3, with D maybe TRBD2 (7 bases). The CDR3 spans 16 residues. Germline CDR1 reads LGHDT; CDR2 reads YNNKEL (reference sequence). The V end lost 5 bases, the J end lost 4 bases, and 19 bases lay between the germline ends. CDR3 sequence (DNA): TGTGCCAGCAGCTTAGTACGAGGGGGGGCCGCAGATACGCAGTATTTT. Translated: CASSLVRGGAADTQYF.

This clonotype occurred many times. The chain carries TRBV5-1 and TRBJ2-7, with TRBD2 matching over 9 bases. V lost 5 bases, J lost 5 bases, and 8 bases stayed unmatched. This CDR3 spans 14 amino acids. Germline V gives CDR1 SGHRS, CDR2 YFSETQ. In DNA, the CDR3 is TGCGCCAGCAGGCTAGCGGGAACTCACGACGAGCAGTACTTC. This encodes CASRLAGTHDEQYF.

Comments on this clonotype: It may be a read error: a sequence one base away is much more abundant. V usage is TRBV25-1 and J usage is TRBJ2-1; D gene unclear. Germline V CDR1 and CDR2: MGHDK, SYGVNS. The CDR3 contains 14 residues. The CDR3 is CASVGHSSHNEQFF. CDR3 in DNA: TGTGCCAGCGTGGGCCATAGCTCCCACAATGAGCAGTTCTTC.

In its sample, this clonotype was seen many times. This rearrangement joins TRBV7-9 to TRBJ2-2; D is uncertain. The CDR3 has 16 amino acids. Looked up from germline, CDR1 is SEHNR and CDR2 is FQNEAQ (reference sequence). Between the trimmed V and J ends, which lost 5 bases and 7 bases, there was a span of 20 bases. The DNA of the CDR3 is TGTGCCAGCAGCCCCCCCCTAGTCTCCACCCTCGGGGAGCTGTTTTTT. This sequence encodes CASSPPLVSTLGELFF.

This clonotype was seen at least ten times. V and J are TRBV19 and TRBJ2-1; D remains unclear. V was clipped by 1 base and J by 3 bases, with 13 bases between them. Germline values: CDR1 LNHDA, CDR2 SQIVND (reference sequence). The CDR3 consists of 16 residues. For the CDR3, the DNA is TGTGCCAGTAGTATAGGGGCTAGAACCTTCTACAATGAGCAGTTCTTC. Its protein product is CASSIGARTFYNEQFF.

A note on this clonotype: A much more abundant neighbour one base away suggests this may be a read error. The J gene is TRBJ2-3, the V gene TRBV7-9; D perhaps matches TRBD2 (6 bases). This CDR3 is built from 16 residues. Germline CDR1 is SEHNR and CDR2 is FQNEAQ (reference sequence). This CDR3 is CASSLSGGVDTGTQYF. The CDR3 coding sequence is TGTGCCAGCAGCTTATCCGGCGGGGTAGACACAGGTACGCAGTATTTT.